This TCR beta chain was retrieved from a study of OX40 agonist ivuxolimab in advanced cancers. Study overall: Patients assigned to dose escalation were diagnosed with hepatocellular carcinoma, melanoma, renal cell or head and neck cancer. Study-level results: At 0.1 to 3.0 mg/kg, CD4+ and CD8+ blood T cells expanded clonally by week 6.

The CDR3 consists of 14 residues. Losses at the gene ends were 5 bases for V and 2 bases for J; bases not matched to a gene: 6. The germline CDR1 and CDR2 sequences are SGHAT and FQNNGV. Any history of autoimmune disease or systemic immunosuppression disqualified patients. Clones were read by immunoSEQ multiplex PCR, and TCRdb kept only the in-frame ones, dropping some. The repertoire consists of roughly 29,000 clones, with about 86% occurring once and the leading ten covering 25% to 30%. Turning to this clone: Its antigen remains unidentified.

V is TRBV11-2 and J is TRBJ2-7, with TRBD1 identical over 7 bases. The source was CD4+ or CD8+ T cells sorted from blood, collected in a trial of the OX40 agonist ivuxolimab. This sequence was found in an adult with an advanced solid tumor such as melanoma, head and neck, liver or kidney cancer. CDR3 in DNA: TGTGCCAGCAGCCCCCGACAGGGTCCCTACGAGCAGTACTTC. This translates into CASSPRQGPYEQYF.